This TCR beta chain was observed in a study of regulatory T cells in long-lasting Graves disease (dated by TCRdb to about 2021). The study in broad terms: Patients with newly diagnosed Graves' disease had been on antithyroid drugs for under 3 months. This study used TCR sequencing and RNA sequencing of peripheral blood to compare persistent Graves' disease patients against newly diagnosed Graves' disease patients. The study took place in China and was registered as a clinical trial. TCR sequencing covered about 13 persistent and 20 newly diagnosed Graves' disease patients, about 35 samples in total.

Reading the label with the study, this specimen's time point is: newly diagnosed GD, antithyroid drugs for less than 3 months. RNA was extracted from PBMCs in TRIzol for both TCR sequencing and RNA sequencing. The diagnosis of Graves' disease followed American Thyroid Association guidelines. The patients came from an endocrinology department in Xi'an, China. From each patient, 7.5 to 9.5 milliliters of peripheral blood was collected into an EDTA anticoagulant tube. Ficoll Paque Plus density gradient separation was used to isolate PBMCs, and no further T cell sorting was done. An Agilent 2100 Bioanalyzer and agarose gel were used to check RNA quality, while a NanoDrop 2000 measured RNA concentration. The germline V gene yields SGHDT for CDR1 and YYEEEE for CDR2. Relative to germline, V is missing 4 bases and J is missing 0 bases, with 9 bases of the junction outside any gene match. The CDR3 runs 16 amino acids, cysteine and phenylalanine included. Only CDR3 DNA remains: 48 bases, in frame from the first base.

This clonotype was seen more than once but under ten times. No antigen is known for it. No much larger clone exists at a distance of one base, and base qualities are not known. The library was built by means of multiplex PCR. The sequencer listed for this sample is Illumina HiSeq 4000. iRepertoire HTBI primers and Arm-PCR amplification of CDR3 regions were used to construct TCR beta libraries. PCR products were gel purified before sequencing. As for the original processing: Gene usage analysis of CDR3 amino acid clonotypes relied on the 55 to 80 TRBV and around 14 TRBJ segments identified across samples. COPE and FqMerger were used to merge filtered high-quality paired reads into contigs. Contigs were aligned with BLAST to IMGT TRBV, TRBD and TRBJ reference genes, and CDR3 was defined per IMGT. Any clonotype with a frequency above 0.1% was counted as a highly expanded clone. Shannon entropy was used to measure repertoire diversity, and the Gini coefficient was used to measure V-J evenness. Public clonotypes were defined as clonotypes shared by more than one individual. TCRdb reprocessed the public reads (quality trimming at Q25 with fastp, clone calling with MiXCR) and kept in-frame beta chains. All rows with the same CDR3 protein become a single entry with the most common DNA and genes. The V and J calls, along with clone size, are taken from TCRdb and not from the paper's own processing. The sample records approximately 540,000 distinct CDR3 sequences, about 12% of which are singletons. 8.9% of the sample comes from the top ten.

Overall study results and their limits: Peripheral blood alone was examined, since thyroid tissue, which constituted the primary lesion, could not be accessed. Only the TCR beta chain was sequenced and analyzed. Lower TCR Shannon entropy and fewer highly expanded clones were observed in persistent Graves' disease patients than in newly diagnosed patients, which suggested clonal expansion. The authors noted that the small sample size was a limitation that may lower accuracy. A larger number of public clonotypes was shared among persistent patients (approximately 3,000) than among newly diagnosed patients (more than 850). Persistent disease showed preferential use of TRBV28, TRBJ1-2 and TRBJ2-5, whereas newly diagnosed disease favored TRBV20-1 and TRBJ2-1.

The same specimen was also included in a second study, on T cells in Graves' hyperthyroidism and ophthalmopathy. The second study, in turn, reports: Stable Graves' hyperthyroidism was defined as no progression to ophthalmopathy during 18 months of follow-up. Hyperthyroidism patients were newly diagnosed, with disease duration under 2 months, and aged 18 to 65 years. Exclusion was applied to patients with uncontrolled infections, other autoimmune diseases, pregnancy or lactation. Clinical symptoms, serum thyroxine and TRAb, thyroid ultrasound, and orbital computed tomography formed the basis for the diagnoses. A first-round RT-PCR of the TCR CDR3 used the HTBI primer set with the Qiagen OneStep RT-PCR kit. Blood samples also contained most of the expanded thyroid clonotypes (frequency above 0.001), which suggests that blood repertoires may reflect thyroid immune responses. Ophthalmopathy was separated from stable hyperthyroidism by a 13 V-J signature model, with approximately 89% sensitivity and around 81% specificity obtained in cross-validation and 80%/75% obtained in testing. In validation, the model predicted progression to ophthalmopathy with 55% to 71% sensitivity and roughly 72% specificity, a median of 6.5 months before onset. To identify TCR V-J signatures that set the groups apart, the researchers used a discovery cohort of 100 patients, made up of 43 with Graves' ophthalmopathy and 57 with stable Graves' hyperthyroidism. Whether ophthalmopathy could be predicted prospectively was tested in an independent validation cohort made up of roughly 19 hyperthyroidism patients plus 17 patients who later progressed to ophthalmopathy. The approximately 90 discovery patients were divided at random into training and test sets in a 7:3 ratio. In addition, the study compared T-cell repertoires in thyroid tissue and in blood from over 5 Graves' hyperthyroidism patients. Following sampling, methimazole starting at 30 mg daily was given to hyperthyroidism patients, and high-dose intravenous methylprednisolone was given to ophthalmopathy patients. The libraries were constructed in a second round of multiplex PCR and then size-selected and purified. Libraries were sequenced paired-end with 100 bp reads on an Illumina HiSeq2000. SOAPnuke was used to process the raw data, removing reads that contained adapters or uncalled bases, had a mean Phred below 15, or lacked an exact match to the constant primer or identifier. COPE v1.2.5 was used to merge high-quality paired reads, and clonotypes were defined as unique nucleotide sequences. Clonotypes were aligned to IMGT TRBV, TRBD and TRBJ reference segments using MiTCR v1.1. Only V-J combinations with frequency above 0.0001, covering about 99% of repertoires, were analysed. A TCS score was defined as the ratio of F50 (clonal expansion) to E x V (chaos), with BLOSUM62-based TCRdist applied between CDR3 peptides within each V-J. Welch's t-statistics and random forest reduced fewer than 550 V-J features to around 14, which were used in a naive Bayes classifier (R e1071). Sample size was not statistically predetermined, and investigators were not blinded to group allocation. The paper describes TCR Vbeta CDR3 sequencing of around 130 peripheral blood samples, made up of 43 ophthalmopathy patients, 70 to 75 hyperthyroidism patients and 17 progressor patients.

In this chain, TRBV5-6 is recombined with TRBJ2-7; TRBD1 agrees with 8 junctional bases. The source was peripheral blood mononuclear cells (PBMCs), collected at new diagnosis, from a patient treated with antithyroid drugs. This clonotype was obtained from a woman aged 30 to 39 with Graves disease. Donor details come from another sample of the same person, matched by shared clones. The CDR3 here reads CASSVHRGTHSYEQYF. At the DNA level, the sequence is TGTGCCAGCAGCGTGCACAGGGGGACCCACTCCTACGAGCAGTACTTC.